This T cell receptor beta chain came from a study of T cell changes during pregnancy in multiple sclerosis. The CDR3 spans 15 residues. Germline V CDR1 and CDR2: MNHEY, SVGAGI. The ends were cut back, 2 bases at V and 4 bases at J, with 14 bases in the middle. Sequencing was performed with immunoSEQ multiplex PCR; in TCRdb, only in-frame clones are kept and a portion is missing. The sample records 90,000 to 120,000 clones, roughly 92% being singletons. The gene calls are TRBV6-5 and TRBJ1-2; the D gene is possibly TRBD1 (5 bases). The material sequenced was peripheral blood, taken in the second trimester of pregnancy. This clonotype originated in a female donor with multiple sclerosis, enrolled in a pregnancy study. The CDR3 DNA sequence: TGTGCCAGCAGTTACCTCAGAGGGGAGGGCTATGGCTACACCTTC. This sequence encodes CASSYLRGEGYGYTF.